These 3 T cell receptor beta chains were all obtained from the same sample, sequenced in a study of identical twins. TCRdb reanalysed the 5' RACE reads using MiXCR and keeps one entry per CDR3 protein. This sample has about 810,000 distinct CDR3 sequences; roughly an eighth occur once, and the top ten carry roughly 1.5%. These same data were also listed under a study on yellow fever vaccine responses in identical twins.

What was sequenced was PBMCs. The receptors here all came from a woman aged 18-29 years in good health.

There are many counts of this clonotype. The chain is built from TRBV7-3 and TRBJ2-2; unclear D gene. Trimming removed 3 bases at V and 0 bases at J, with 2 bases between. CDR1 SGHTA and CDR2 FQGTGA come from the germline V gene. This CDR3 is built from 13 residues. The CDR3 bases are TGTGCCAGCAGCTTCCCGAACACCGGGGAGCTGTTTTTT. This sequence encodes CASSFPNTGELFF.

V gene TRBV24-1 combines with J gene TRBJ1-4; the D is unclear. Per germline, CDR1 KGHDR and CDR2 SFDVKD. Trimming cost V 2 bases and J 7 bases, with 10 bases left between them. CDR3 length: 14 residues. The CDR3 DNA is TGTGCCACCAGTGATTCTCCGGGCGGTGAAAAACTGTTTTTT. This sequence encodes CATSDSPGGEKLFF.

The rearrangement links TRBV4-1 to TRBJ2-1, with TRBD2 as a possible D gene (6 bases). CDR3 length equals 13 residues. Deletions cut 0 bases from V and 10 bases from J, with 10 bases between. Germline V gene lookup returns CDR1 MGHRA and CDR2 YSYEKL. The CDR3 loop is CASSQDRGWEQFF. The CDR3 DNA reads TGCGCCAGCAGCCAAGACCGGGGGTGGGAGCAGTTCTTC.